These T cell receptor beta chains were read from a single sample in a study of metastatic and nonmetastatic thyroid tumors. MiXCR was used by TCRdb to re-call the PCR reads. The data show around 36,000 clones, roughly 29% seen once. The sequenced sample consisted of blood. Source of these receptors: a female donor with papillary thyroid cancer or a benign thyroid nodule (not recorded which). Some clones in this sample may be carry-over from other donors' samples. CDR3s include the opening cysteine and the closing phenylalanine or tryptophan. D genes are given only for firm matches. Clone size appears in some rows only: once, few, many, or a class for an expanded clone.

cdr3_aa: CASSDFKTLNTEAFF
cdr3_nt: TGTGCCAGCAGTGATTTCAAGACACTGAACACTGAAGCTTTCTTT
clone_size: many
v_call: TRBV25-1
j_call: TRBJ1-1
d_call: -

cdr3_aa: CASSSPLTRTGELFF
cdr3_nt: TGTGCCAGCAGCTCCCCCTTGACCAGGACCGGGGAGCTGTTTTTT
clone_size: -
v_call: TRBV3-1
j_call: TRBJ2-2
d_call: -

cdr3_aa: CSAKGLAASSYEQYF
cdr3_nt: TGCAGTGCTAAGGGACTAGCGGCGAGCTCCTACGAGCAGTACTTC
clone_size: medium-sized
v_call: TRBV20-1
j_call: TRBJ2-7
d_call: TRBD2

cdr3_aa: CASSDGRRDPAGYTF
cdr3_nt: TGTGCCAGCAGTGACGGTAGGCGGGATCCGGCTGGCTACACCTTC
clone_size: few
v_call: TRBV6-4
j_call: TRBJ1-2
d_call: -

cdr3_aa: CASSQIGGTEAFF
cdr3_nt: TGCGCCAGCAGCCAAATTGGGGGTACTGAAGCTTTCTTT
clone_size: -
v_call: TRBV4-1
j_call: TRBJ1-1
d_call: -

cdr3_aa: CASSEDSGGRYEQYF
cdr3_nt: TGTGCCAGCAGTGAAGATAGCGGGGGGCGCTACGAGCAGTACTTC
clone_size: -
v_call: TRBV6-1
j_call: TRBJ2-7
d_call: TRBD2

cdr3_aa: CASSPTGTTYEQYF
cdr3_nt: TGTGCCAGCAGCCCAACAGGGACGACCTACGAGCAGTACTTC
clone_size: -
v_call: TRBV11-2
j_call: TRBJ2-7
d_call: -

cdr3_aa: CASGLAWGAGELFF
cdr3_nt: TGTGCCAGCGGACTAGCGTGGGGCGCCGGGGAGCTGTTTTTT
clone_size: few
v_call: TRBV6-1
j_call: TRBJ2-2
d_call: TRBD2

cdr3_aa: CASSLWRGASYEQYF
cdr3_nt: TGTGCCAGCAGCTTATGGCGGGGGGCCTCCTACGAGCAGTACTTC
clone_size: medium-sized
v_call: TRBV11-1
j_call: TRBJ2-7
d_call: TRBD2

cdr3_aa: CASSQAAPDTQYF
cdr3_nt: TGTGCCAGCAGCCAAGCAGCGCCAGATACGCAGTATTTT
clone_size: few
v_call: TRBV4-2
j_call: TRBJ2-3
d_call: -

cdr3_aa: CASLGRRSYNEQFF
cdr3_nt: TGTGCCAGCCTCGGACGCCGCTCCTACAATGAGCAGTTCTTC
clone_size: -
v_call: TRBV2
j_call: TRBJ2-1
d_call: -

cdr3_aa: CATSTRDRGPEAFF
cdr3_nt: TGTGCCACCAGCACTCGTGACAGGGGACCTGAAGCTTTCTTT
clone_size: many
v_call: TRBV15
j_call: TRBJ1-1
d_call: TRBD1

cdr3_aa: CASSSPMGGRNGELFF
cdr3_nt: TGTGCCAGTAGTAGCCCCATGGGGGGTCGGAACGGGGAGCTGTTTTTT
clone_size: many
v_call: TRBV19
j_call: TRBJ2-2
d_call: -

cdr3_aa: CASNHRSNTGELFF
cdr3_nt: TGTGCCAGCAACCACAGGTCGAACACCGGGGAGCTGTTTTTT
clone_size: -
v_call: TRBV3-1
j_call: TRBJ2-2
d_call: -

cdr3_aa: CASSAGEFTDTQYF
cdr3_nt: TGTGCCAGTTCGGCGGGGGAGTTCACAGATACGCAGTATTTT
clone_size: many
v_call: TRBV19
j_call: TRBJ2-3
d_call: TRBD2

cdr3_aa: CATSRDRRGLGSPLHF
cdr3_nt: TGTGCCACCAGCAGAGACCGCAGGGGATTAGGTTCACCCCTCCACTTT
clone_size: few
v_call: TRBV15
j_call: TRBJ1-6
d_call: -

cdr3_aa: CARGQGAHSPLHF
cdr3_nt: TGTGCCAGAGGACAGGGCGCCCATTCACCCCTCCACTTT
clone_size: few
v_call: TRBV28
j_call: TRBJ1-6
d_call: TRBD1

cdr3_aa: CASSLRGGDTQYF
cdr3_nt: TGTGCCAGCAGTTTGAGGGGGGGGGATACGCAGTATTTT
clone_size: many
v_call: TRBV7-2
j_call: TRBJ2-3
d_call: -

cdr3_aa: CASTRGILYEQYF
cdr3_nt: TGTGCCAGCACTAGGGGGATACTCTACGAGCAGTACTTC
clone_size: few
v_call: TRBV28
j_call: TRBJ2-7
d_call: -

cdr3_aa: CASSAAGGEYTEAFF
cdr3_nt: TGTGCCAGCAGTGCCGCTGGGGGGGAGTACACTGAAGCTTTCTTT
clone_size: medium-sized
v_call: TRBV6-1
j_call: TRBJ1-1
d_call: -

cdr3_aa: CASSFSRGRSEQYF
cdr3_nt: TGTGCCAGCAGCTTCTCTCGAGGCCGGAGTGAGCAGTACTTC
clone_size: -
v_call: TRBV13
j_call: TRBJ2-7
d_call: -

cdr3_aa: CATSKDRDLSAGYTF
cdr3_nt: TGTGCCACCAGCAAAGATCGGGACCTAAGCGCTGGCTACACCTTC
clone_size: -
v_call: TRBV15
j_call: TRBJ1-2
d_call: -

cdr3_aa: CSASGEADTQYF
cdr3_nt: TGCAGTGCAAGTGGGGAGGCAGATACGCAGTATTTT
clone_size: many
v_call: TRBV20-1
j_call: TRBJ2-3
d_call: -

cdr3_aa: CSASRLGQSNQPQHF
cdr3_nt: TGCAGTGCTAGTCGGTTGGGACAGAGCAATCAGCCCCAGCATTTT
clone_size: -
v_call: TRBV20-1
j_call: TRBJ1-5
d_call: TRBD1

cdr3_aa: CASSLGVAAGEQFF
cdr3_nt: TGTGCCAGCAGTTTGGGAGTAGCGGCTGGTGAGCAGTTCTTC
clone_size: many
v_call: TRBV2
j_call: TRBJ2-1
d_call: -

cdr3_aa: CAISEGTGCASGQPQHF
cdr3_nt: TGTGCCATCAGTGAAGGTACAGGGTGCGCGTCGGGTCAGCCCCAGCATTTT
clone_size: -
v_call: TRBV10-3
j_call: TRBJ1-5
d_call: -

cdr3_aa: CASTYGTSGSLSLNEQFF
cdr3_nt: TGTGCCAGCACTTACGGGACTAGCGGGAGCCTGAGTTTAAATGAGCAGTTCTTC
clone_size: -
v_call: TRBV6-5
j_call: TRBJ2-1
d_call: TRBD2

cdr3_aa: CASRSGGQRQETQYF
cdr3_nt: TGTGCCAGCAGATCTGGGGGGCAGAGACAAGAGACCCAGTACTTC
clone_size: many
v_call: TRBV6-1
j_call: TRBJ2-5
d_call: -

cdr3_aa: CASSLSVTSGRPGYNEQFF
cdr3_nt: TGTGCCAGCAGCTTGAGCGTGACTAGCGGTAGACCTGGGTACAATGAGCAGTTCTTC
clone_size: -
v_call: TRBV11-1
j_call: TRBJ2-1
d_call: TRBD2

cdr3_aa: CANSERPLEVAGLMFF
cdr3_nt: TGTGCCAACAGTGAACGGCCACTGGAAGTGGCGGGCTTGATGTTCTTC
clone_size: few
v_call: TRBV6-1
j_call: TRBJ2-1
d_call: -

cdr3_aa: CASSEPWTNSYGQHF
cdr3_nt: TGTGCCAGCAGTGAACCCTGGACAAATTCCTACGGGCAGCACTTC
clone_size: -
v_call: TRBV6-1
j_call: TRBJ2-7
d_call: -

cdr3_aa: CASKVVGGNEKLFF
cdr3_nt: TGCGCCAGCAAGGTGGTCGGGGGTAATGAAAAACTGTTTTTT
clone_size: many
v_call: TRBV5-1
j_call: TRBJ1-4
d_call: -

cdr3_aa: CASSPPGLARNEQFF
cdr3_nt: TGTGCCAGCAGCCCCCCGGGACTAGCACGCAATGAGCAGTTCTTC
clone_size: many
v_call: TRBV3-1
j_call: TRBJ2-1
d_call: TRBD2

cdr3_aa: CASSLASQNEQYF
cdr3_nt: TGTGCCAGCAGTTTAGCCAGCCAGAACGAGCAGTACTTC
clone_size: medium-sized
v_call: TRBV12-3/TRBV12-4
j_call: TRBJ2-7
d_call: -

cdr3_aa: CATSHRGMAKNIQYF
cdr3_nt: TGTGCCACCAGCCACAGGGGGATGGCCAAAAACATTCAGTACTTC
clone_size: -
v_call: TRBV28
j_call: TRBJ2-4
d_call: TRBD1

cdr3_aa: CSATGIAGVGYEQYF
cdr3_nt: TGCAGCGCTACCGGAATAGCGGGGGTGGGATACGAGCAGTACTTC
clone_size: -
v_call: TRBV20-1
j_call: TRBJ2-7
d_call: TRBD2

cdr3_aa: CSARPVAGTHDYEQYF
cdr3_nt: TGCAGTGCTAGACCCGTAGCCGGGACACATGACTACGAGCAGTACTTC
clone_size: -
v_call: TRBV20-1
j_call: TRBJ2-7
d_call: -

cdr3_aa: CASSRRGGSPLHF
cdr3_nt: TGTGCCAGCAGTAGACGGGGAGGGTCACCCCTCCACTTT
clone_size: few
v_call: TRBV6-1
j_call: TRBJ1-6
d_call: -

cdr3_aa: CASSPRLSGNTDTQYF
cdr3_nt: TGTGCCAGCAGTCCAAGACTATCGGGAAACACAGATACGCAGTATTTT
clone_size: -
v_call: TRBV6-1
j_call: TRBJ2-3
d_call: -

cdr3_aa: CASSEALAQTQNF
cdr3_nt: TGTGCCAGCAGTGAAGCGTTGGCCCAGACCCAGAATTTT
clone_size: few
v_call: TRBV6-1
j_call: TRBJ1-5
d_call: -

cdr3_aa: CASSHPSSGTLKTQYF
cdr3_nt: TGTGCCAGCAGCCACCCCTCGTCAGGGACCCTGAAGACCCAGTACTTC
clone_size: -
v_call: TRBV7-8
j_call: TRBJ2-5
d_call: -

cdr3_aa: CASSNQRGRALNTGELFF
cdr3_nt: TGTGCCAGCAGTAATCAAAGAGGGAGGGCCCTCAACACCGGGGAGCTGTTTTTT
clone_size: -
v_call: TRBV7-3
j_call: TRBJ2-2
d_call: TRBD2

cdr3_aa: CASTPSGGTEAFF
cdr3_nt: TGTGCCAGCACTCCTAGCGGGGGGACTGAAGCTTTCTTT
clone_size: few
v_call: TRBV6-2/TRBV6-3
j_call: TRBJ1-1
d_call: -

cdr3_aa: CASRSSTGGTTYEQYF
cdr3_nt: TGCGCCAGCAGATCATCGACAGGGGGCACTACCTACGAGCAGTACTTC
clone_size: -
v_call: TRBV5-1
j_call: TRBJ2-7
d_call: TRBD1

cdr3_aa: CASSDRDNTEAFF
cdr3_nt: TGTGCCAGCAGTGACCGGGACAACACTGAAGCTTTCTTT
clone_size: medium-sized
v_call: TRBV6-4
j_call: TRBJ1-1
d_call: -

cdr3_aa: CATSRDWSTETTEQYF
cdr3_nt: TGTGCCACCAGCAGAGATTGGTCGACAGAAACTACCGAGCAGTACTTC
clone_size: many
v_call: TRBV15
j_call: TRBJ2-7
d_call: -

cdr3_aa: CASSPTPGDSYEQYF
cdr3_nt: TGTGCCAGCAGCCCAACCCCCGGGGACAGCTACGAGCAGTACTTC
clone_size: many
v_call: TRBV9
j_call: TRBJ2-7
d_call: TRBD1